A selection of T cell receptor beta chains follows, all from one sample in a study of PD-1 blockade in mismatch repair-deficient tumors. TCRdb's table, derived via immunoSEQ multiplex PCR, lists solely in-frame clones and lacks some. Of about 79,000 clones in the sample, approximately 80% were seen once. The sequenced sample was peripheral blood, obtained 44 weeks after starting pembrolizumab. The source of these receptors is an adult with mismatch repair-deficient cancer. CDR3s include the opening cysteine and the closing phenylalanine or tryptophan. A D gene is named only where the DNA matches it firmly. Clone size appears in some rows only: once, few, many, or a class for an expanded clone.

>TRBD2|TRBJ2-7|14|once|TRBV9
TGTGCCAGCAGCGTATCTAGCGGGAGCTACGAGCAGTACTTC
CASSVSSGSYEQYF
>TRBD2|TRBJ2-1|15|.|TRBV7-3
TGTGCCAGCAGCATACTAGCGGGAGGGTTCAATGAGCAGTTCTTC
CASSILAGGFNEQFF
>TRBD2|TRBJ2-1|16|.|TRBV27
TGTGCCAGCACCCGAGGACTAGCGGGGACCCTCAATGAGCAGTTCTTC
CASTRGLAGTLNEQFF
>TRBD2|TRBJ2-1|16|.|TRBV11-3
TGTGCCAGCAGCTTAGGGGCTAGCGGGAGAGTAGGTGAGCAGTTCTTC
CASSLGASGRVGEQFF
>TRBD2|TRBJ2-1|16|.|TRBV4-2
TGTGCCAGCAGCCAAGCCCTAGCGGGGGAATACAATGAGCAGTTCTTC
CASSQALAGEYNEQFF
>.|TRBJ2-3|14|.|TRBV7-2
TGTGCCAGCAGTCCTTCGCTAAGCACAGATACGCAGTATTTT
CASSPSLSTDTQYF
>TRBD1|TRBJ1-2|13|.|TRBV29-1
TGCAGCGTCGGGACAGGGGTTACCTATGGCTACACCTTC
CSVGTGVTYGYTF
>.|TRBJ1-2|18|.|TRBV2
TGTGCCAGCACTACCGCAGGGGCTGTTCGAGGGTTCAACTATGGCTACACCTTC
CASTTAGAVRGFNYGYTF
>.|TRBJ2-1|14|.|TRBV11-1
TGTGCCAGCAGCTTAGCGGGGGTTTACAATGAGCAGTTCTTC
CASSLAGVYNEQFF
>TRBD2|TRBJ2-1|14|.|TRBV4-3
TGCGCCAGCAGCCAAGATCAGACTAGCGGGAGTAAGTTCTTC
CASSQDQTSGSKFF
>.|TRBJ2-7|15|few|TRBV19
TGTGCCAGTAGTCAGACCGGGACCTGGGGACGAGAGCAGTACTTC
CASSQTGTWGREQYF
>.|TRBJ2-7|13|.|TRBV11-3
TGTGCCAGCAATCGAGGGGAGGTGTACGAGCAGTACTTC
CASNRGEVYEQYF
>.|TRBJ1-1|14|.|TRBV18
TGTGCCAGCTCACCACGGAGCGAGGGACCGGTAGCTTTCTTT
CASSPRSEGPVAFF
>.|TRBJ2-7|20|.|TRBV21-1
TGTGCCAGCAGCAAAGGGACTCCGGGACTAGCGGGTCCCCTCTGGTACGAGCAGTACTTC
CASSKGTPGLAGPLWYEQYF
>.|TRBJ2-7|14|.|TRBV27
TGTGCCAGCAGTTTATTCGGTAGCACCTACGAGCAGTACTTC
CASSLFGSTYEQYF
>.|TRBJ1-2|15|.|TRBV9
TGTGCCAGCAGCGTAGTTTCCCAGACTAACTATGGCTACACCTTC
CASSVVSQTNYGYTF
>.|TRBJ2-1|17|.|TRBV25-1
TGTGCCAGCAGGGCCCCTATTGTGGGCGGGAAATACAATGAGCAGTTCTTC
CASRAPIVGGKYNEQFF
>.|TRBJ1-1|11|.|TRBV6-6
TGTGCCAGCTCGAAGGTTTTTGAGGCTTTCTTT
CASSKVFEAFF
>.|TRBJ1-5|14|.|TRBV6-6
TGTGCCAGCAGTCCACAGGTTAGCAATCAGCCCCAGCATTTT
CASSPQVSNQPQHF
>.|TRBJ2-3|12|.|TRBV7-3
TGTGCCAGCAGCCGCTTCACAGATACGCAGTATTTT
CASSRFTDTQYF
>.|TRBJ2-7|11|few|TRBV29-1
TGCAGCGTCGCATACAAAAACGAGCAGTACTTC
CSVAYKNEQYF
>TRBD1|TRBJ2-1|15|.|TRBV11-3
TGTGCCAGCAGCGCAGGGGGACGTTCCTACAATGAGCAGTTCTTC
CASSAGGRSYNEQFF
>TRBD2|TRBJ2-3|19|.|TRBV4-2
TGTGCCAGCAGCACCCGGACTAGCGGGAGGATCGGGAGCACAGATACGCAGTATTTT
CASSTRTSGRIGSTDTQYF
>.|TRBJ2-6|17|.|TRBV2
TGTGCCAGCAATGACCCAGGGGGACTTGGCGGGGCCAACGTCCTGACTTTC
CASNDPGGLGGANVLTF
>.|TRBJ2-6|14|.|TRBV2
TGTGCCAGCAGTGGCGTCTCTGGGGCCAACGTCCTGACTTTC
CASSGVSGANVLTF
>TRBD2|TRBJ2-1|18|few|TRBV7-2
TGTGCCAGCAGCTTATCTCCAGCGGGGGGCACCTTTTACAATGAGCAGTTCTTC
CASSLSPAGGTFYNEQFF
>TRBD2|TRBJ2-1|14|.|TRBV6-1
TGTGCCAGCAGTGAAGGCGGGAGGTACAATGAGCAGTTCTTC
CASSEGGRYNEQFF
>.|TRBJ2-1|15|.|TRBV7-9
TGTGCCAGCAGCTTAGGACTAGACTGGAGAAATGAGCAGTTCTTC
CASSLGLDWRNEQFF
>TRBD1|TRBJ2-7|14|.|TRBV27
TGTGCCAGCAGTGCCTGGACAGGGTTCTATGAGCAGTACTTC
CASSAWTGFYEQYF
>TRBD2|TRBJ2-1|16|.|TRBV19
TGTGCCAGTAGGCTCCTTGGGGGGGTAACCTACAATGAGCAGTTCTTC
CASRLLGGVTYNEQFF
>TRBD1|TRBJ1-2|14|few|TRBV7-9
TGTGCCAGCAGCCCTTCCGGGACAGTCTATGGCTACACCTTC
CASSPSGTVYGYTF
>TRBD2|TRBJ2-1|15|.|TRBV5-1
TGCGCCAGCAGCTTGGCAGCGGGAGGCCTCCCAGAGCAGTTCTTC
CASSLAAGGLPEQFF
>TRBD2|TRBJ2-7|16|.|TRBV11-3
TGTGCCAGCAGCTTAGAAGGTCTAGCGGGAGACTACGAGCAGTACTTC
CASSLEGLAGDYEQYF